The 16 T cell receptor beta chains below were found in one sample sequenced in a study of identical twins. MiXCR, applied by TCRdb to the 5' RACE reads, yields one record per CDR3 protein. Of 450,000 to 650,000 distinct CDR3 sequences in the sample, around 9.6% were seen once. This sample was also put to use in a study of yellow fever vaccine responses in identical twins.

The sequencing sample was made of PBMCs. Receptor source: a woman aged 18-30 years in good health.

The gene calls are TRBV7-2 and TRBJ2-3, with a possible D match to TRBD2 (6 bases). This CDR3 contains 16 residues. CDR1 and CDR2 from the germline V gene are SGHTA and FQGNSA. The V and J ends lost 0 bases and 4 bases respectively, with 14 bases between them. The chain's CDR3 is CASSLAVSGAADTQYF. The CDR3 DNA follows: TGTGCCAGCAGCTTAGCGGTGTCGGGAGCGGCAGATACGCAGTATTTT.

In its sample, this clonotype was seen many times. This chain joins TRBV5-5 and TRBJ2-1, with TRBD2 matching 11 bases. The CDR3 runs to 15 residues. V lost 5 bases to trimming and J lost 4 bases; unmatched junction nucleotides: 5. Germline loops: CDR1 SGHKS, CDR2 YYEKEE (reference sequence). The CDR3 DNA sequence: TGTGCCAGCAGAGTAACTAGCGGGAGTTACAATGAGCAGTTCTTC. This codes for CASRVTSGSYNEQFF.

This clonotype was detected a few times. The chain has TRBV6-2 or TRBV6-3 and TRBJ2-1, with a possible D match to TRBD2 (6 bases). Germline V lookup: CDR1 MNHEY, CDR2 SVGEGT. CDR3 length: 14 residues. V was cut by 8 bases and J by 0 bases, with 11 bases left in between. DNA for the CDR3: TGTGCCAGCGGCCTAGCGTTCTCCTACAATGAGCAGTTCTTC. Translating gives CASGLAFSYNEQFF.

This chain links TRBV11-2 with TRBJ2-1, with D unresolved. V lost 4 bases to trimming and J lost 0 bases, with 10 bases between them. CDR1 is SGHAT and CDR2 is FQNNGV in the germline V gene. The CDR3 runs to 15 residues. DNA of the CDR3: TGTGCCAGCAGCTCCGTAGGAAGCTCCTACAATGAGCAGTTCTTC. Its translation: CASSSVGSSYNEQFF.

The sample holds many counts of this clonotype. The chain joins TRBV20-1 to TRBJ2-1, with TRBD1 matching over 8 bases. The length of the CDR3 is 14 residues. The V and J ends lost 5 bases and 2 bases, in that order; junction bases with no gene match: 5. Germline V lookup: CDR1 DFQATT, CDR2 SNEGSKA (reference sequence). The DNA for the CDR3 is TGCAGTGCTGAAGACAGGGGCACCTACAATGAGCAGTTCTTC. Translating it yields CSAEDRGTYNEQFF.

This clonotype was recorded a few times. The chain links TRBV7-9 to TRBJ2-5; weak D call: TRBD2 (6 bases). Trimming removed 4 bases from V and 5 bases from J, with 23 bases in between. The CDR3 loop spans 17 amino acids. Germline CDR1 is SEHNR and CDR2 is FQNEAQ (reference sequence). The CDR3 nucleotides are TGTGCCAGCAGCTCAACAATTCCGGGACTCGGGTGGGAGACCCAGTACTTC. This encodes CASSSTIPGLGWETQYF.

This chain links TRBV4-3 with TRBJ2-7; tentative D call: TRBD2 (6 bases). Germline V gives CDR1 LGHNA, CDR2 YSLEER. V was trimmed by 1 base and J by 2 bases, leaving 12 bases between them. This CDR3 region has 15 residues. CDR3 loop: CASSQAFGGTYEQYF. The CDR3, as DNA: TGCGCCAGCAGCCAAGCCTTCGGAGGGACCTACGAGCAGTACTTC.

This clonotype was detected many times. A read error is likely, as this CDR3 ends without the conserved phenylalanine or tryptophan. The DNA is omitted, as the CDR3 cannot be located on it reliably, and the CDR3 follows TCRdb's listing. The CDR3 protein is CASSRGSRAWI. The rearrangement links TRBV6-2 or TRBV6-3 to TRBJ2-5; the D segment call TRBD1 is taken from the table without a DNA check. The CDR3 length equals 11 residues, ends included. The V gene's germline CDR1 is MNHEY and CDR2 SVGEGT.

This clonotype showed up just a few times. J is TRBJ2-1 and V is TRBV7-2; TRBD2 might be the D (6 bases). The length of the CDR3 is 14 residues. Germline CDR1 reads SGHTA; CDR2 reads FQGNSA. V lost 5 bases, J lost 8 bases, and 16 bases lay in between. The CDR3 DNA reads TGTGCCAGCAGCCCCGCCGCGGGGCTGGATGAGCAGTTCTTC. Translated, it gives CASSPAAGLDEQFF.

The genes are TRBV29-1 and TRBJ1-6; unclear D gene. Germline V gene sequence: CDR1 SQVTM, CDR2 ANQGSEA. The CDR3 totals 13 residues. Trimming stripped 5 bases from V and 6 bases from J, with 11 bases between. CDR3 nucleotides: TGCAGCGTTCTTCTCCGGGGTAATTCACCCCTCCACTTT. Translating it yields CSVLLRGNSPLHF. Variable domain in full (rest from reference TRBV29-1 and TRBJ1-6): SAVISQKPSRDICQRGTSLTIQCQVDSQVTMMFWYRQQPGQSLTLIATANQGSEATYESGFVIDKFPISRPNLTFSTLTVSNMSPEDSSIYLCSVLLRGNSPLHFGNGTRLTVT.

The genes are TRBV15 and TRBJ2-1; 12 positions agree with TRBD2. The V segment lost 5 bases and the J segment 5 bases; nucleotides outside the gene matches: 7. The CDR3 has 16 amino acids. Germline CDR1 reads LNHNV; CDR2 reads YYDKDF (reference sequence). CDR3 sequence: CATSSRTSGTNNEQFF. The CDR3 nucleotides are TGTGCCACCAGCTCTCGGACTAGCGGGACGAACAATGAGCAGTTCTTC.

This clonotype occurred many times. The chain combines TRBV7-9 with TRBJ2-5; D could derive from TRBD1 or TRBD2 (5 bases each). Germline values: CDR1 SEHNR, CDR2 FQNEAQ (reference sequence). The CDR3 has 14 residues. With 5 bases removed from V and 2 bases from J, the gap between germline ends came to 12 bases. The CDR3 here is CASSAPGRQETQYF. In DNA form, the CDR3 reads TGTGCCAGCAGCGCTCCGGGACGGCAAGAGACCCAGTACTTC.

In its sample, this clonotype was seen a few times. The rearrangement uses TRBV5-6 and TRBJ2-3; the D gene is possibly TRBD1 (5 bases). CDR3 size: 15 residues. The V and J ends lost 5 bases and 4 bases respectively, with 17 bases between them. The germline gives CDR1 SGHDT, CDR2 YYEEEE. Written as DNA, the CDR3 is TGTGCCAGCAGAAGTTACGACAGAAACCCAGATACGCAGTATTTT. It translates to CASRSYDRNPDTQYF.

The chain has TRBV19 and TRBJ2-7; perhaps TRBD2 as D (5 bases). The V gene lost 10 bases and the J gene lost 0 bases, with 13 bases spanning the gap. The V gene's germline CDR1 is LNHDA and CDR2 SQIVND (reference sequence). This CDR3 region has 13 residues. The CDR3 sequence is CATSTGSSYEQYF. The CDR3 region has the DNA TGTGCCACAAGCACGGGAAGCTCCTACGAGCAGTACTTC.

Here the CDR3 reads CSVATGSYEQYF. CDR3 coding DNA: TGCAGCGTCGCTACAGGGTCCTACGAGCAGTACTTC. This chain connects TRBV29-1 to TRBJ2-7; D perhaps matches TRBD1 (6 bases). CDR1 is SQVTM, CDR2 ANQGSEA, per germline. This CDR3 spans 12 amino acids. V shed 6 bases and J shed 1 base, with 10 bases lying between them.

This clonotype was seen many times. The V call is TRBV4-1, the J call TRBJ2-3; D is ambiguous. Germline loops: CDR1 MGHRA, CDR2 YSYEKL. Trimming took 4 bases from V and 11 from J, leaving 19 bases between them. The CDR3 runs 14 residues. Here the CDR3 DNA reads TGCGCCAGCAGCCTCCAAAGCCGAGCCTCGTGGCAGTATTTT. This sequence encodes CASSLQSRASWQYF.